The 25 T cell receptor beta chains reported below all come from one sample, sequenced in a study of metastatic and nonmetastatic thyroid tumors. Until they underwent thyroid surgery, no patient had received any treatment. TCRdb recomputed clones from the PCR reads via MiXCR. The data contain around 65,000 clones, 12% to 15% of them singletons. The sequenced sample consisted of blood. The receptor source for this set is a male donor with papillary thyroid cancer or a benign thyroid nodule (not recorded which). Some clones in this sample may be carry-over from other donors' samples.

This clone was seen at least ten times. The rearrangement uses TRBV9 and TRBJ2-7; 7 positions match TRBD1. Germline values: CDR1 SGDLS, CDR2 YYNGEE. The CDR3 spans 14 residues. J was trimmed by 0 bases and V by 3 bases; bases with no gene match: 3. CDR3 protein: CASSGRDSSYEQYF. The CDR3 DNA follows: TGTGCCAGCAGCGGCCGGGACAGCTCCTACGAGCAGTACTTC.

This clone has more than one count but fewer than ten. V and J are TRBV6-1 and TRBJ2-7; 10 positions match TRBD2. J was trimmed by 5 bases and V by 5 bases; bases with no gene match: 9. Germline V gives CDR1 MNHNS, CDR2 SASEGT. CDR3 length: 15 residues. The CDR3 loop reads CASSCVLAGTHEQYF. In DNA form, the CDR3 reads TGTGCCAGCAGTTGCGTACTAGCGGGAACCCACGAGCAGTACTTC.

This clone was seen many times. V usage is TRBV6-1 and J usage is TRBJ1-1, with D perhaps TRBD1 (6 bases). Trimming removed 6 bases at V and 0 bases at J, with 14 bases between. The V gene's germline CDR1 is MNHNS and CDR2 SASEGT. The CDR3 has 15 residues. The DNA of the CDR3 is TGTGCCAGCAGGGCTTTTGACAGGCTGAACACTGAAGCTTTCTTT. This gives the protein CASRAFDRLNTEAFF.

This clone was counted many times. J is TRBJ1-4 and V is TRBV20-1; D may be TRBD1 (5 bases). V lost 3 bases to trimming and J lost 2 bases, with 22 bases between them. This CDR3 region has 18 residues. Germline V gene sequence: CDR1 DFQATT, CDR2 SNEGSKA (reference sequence). CDR3 DNA sequence: TGCAGTGCTAGCGGAGGTGGGGGTCCCCTGGGGACTAATGAAAAACTGTTTTTT. Translating gives CSASGGGGPLGTNEKLFF.

The sample holds many counts of this clone. This chain links TRBV27 with TRBJ2-5, with 11 bases that match TRBD1. Trimming cost V 5 bases and J 5 bases; bases outside gene matches: 4. This CDR3 has 14 amino acids. The germline V gene has CDR1 MNHEY and CDR2 SMNVEV (reference sequence). The CDR3 DNA sequence: TGTGCCAGCAGTAGGACAGGGGGCGATGAGACCCAGTACTTC. This translates into CASSRTGGDETQYF.

The rearrangement uses TRBV7-2 and TRBJ2-3; 7 positions agree with TRBD1. With 0 bases clipped from V and 4 bases from J, the junction kept 7 bases outside the gene matches. Looked up from germline, CDR1 is SGHTA and CDR2 is FQGNSA. CDR3 length: 16 amino acids. The chain's CDR3 is CASSLAGGTDADTQYF. DNA of the CDR3: TGTGCCAGCAGCTTAGCAGGTGGGACAGACGCAGATACGCAGTATTTT.

This clone was detected ten times or more. The chain is built from TRBV6-1 and TRBJ2-1; the D is unclear. Germline assignment: CDR1 MNHNS and CDR2 SASEGT. The CDR3 loop spans 12 amino acids. V lost 6 bases and J 14 bases, leaving 17 bases between the germline ends. The CDR3, as DNA: TGTGCCAGCAGCTACACCCTTGGCCGCAAGTTCTTC. It translates to CASSYTLGRKFF.

This clone was seen ten or more times. The chain recombines TRBV27 with TRBJ2-1; 7 nucleotides match TRBD2. The V gene's germline CDR1 is MNHEY and CDR2 SMNVEV (reference sequence). CDR3 length equals 16 residues. The J segment lost 5 bases and the V segment lost 6 bases, leaving 13 bases of the junction unmatched. CDR3 coding DNA: TGTGCCAGCAGACCCGCGGGAGAAGTGGGGCACAATGAGCAGTTCTTC. Its protein is CASRPAGEVGHNEQFF.

This clone has ten or more counts. The V gene is TRBV20-1, the J gene TRBJ2-5; D unclear. Trimming left V 3 bases short and J 0 bases short, with 11 bases between. Germline V lookup: CDR1 DFQATT, CDR2 SNEGSKA (reference sequence). The CDR3 covers 14 residues. CDR3 DNA sequence: TGCAGTGCTAGTTTAGGGTCTGACCAAGAGACCCAGTACTTC. Protein sequence: CSASLGSDQETQYF.

This clone has ten or more counts. J is TRBJ1-3 and V is TRBV10-3; 11 positions agree with TRBD1. CDR1 is ENHRY, CDR2 SYGVKD, per germline. V shed 0 bases, J shed 0 bases, and the junction held 7 bases outside the gene matches. The CDR3 has 19 residues. This CDR3 reads CAISESVGQGADSGNTIYF. Written as DNA, the CDR3 is TGTGCCATCAGTGAGTCCGTAGGACAGGGGGCAGACTCTGGAAACACCATATATTTT.

This clone came up many times. V and J are TRBV7-9 and TRBJ2-5; D gene uncertain. Between the trimmed V and J ends, which lost 5 bases and 10 bases, there was a span of 14 bases. Germline V gene sequence: CDR1 SEHNR, CDR2 FQNEAQ (reference sequence). CDR3 length: 12 amino acids. CDR3 sequence: CASSAPPESQYF. In nucleotides, the CDR3 is TGTGCCAGCAGCGCCCCGCCGGAAAGCCAGTACTTC.

This clone was detected ten times or more. This chain joins TRBV4-2 and TRBJ1-6; D remains unclear. The V gene lost 1 base and the J gene lost 10 bases, with 20 bases spanning the gap. Germline loops: CDR1 LGHNA, CDR2 YNFKEQ. CDR3 size: 17 residues. The CDR3 nucleotides read TGTGCCAGCAGCCAAGGCCGGACGAAGGAGTTTAAGTCACCCCTCCACTTT. It translates to CASSQGRTKEFKSPLHF.

Many counts were recorded for this clone. J is TRBJ1-5 and V is TRBV10-1; D call uncertain. V lost 7 bases and J lost 4, with 8 bases in between. Germline loops: CDR1 WNHNN, CDR2 SYGVQD (reference sequence). This CDR3 comprises 12 residues. CDR3 DNA sequence: TGCGCCAGCATCCGGAAAAATCAGCCCCAGCATTTT. The encoded protein is CASIRKNQPQHF.

In this sample, this clone turned up many times. The CDR3 sequence: CASSPPSRGEQYF. DNA of the CDR3: TGTGCCAGCTCACCACCGTCCAGGGGGGAGCAGTACTTC. J is TRBJ2-7 and V is TRBV18, with 7 bases that match TRBD1. This CDR3 is 13 amino acids long. Germline trimming cut 0 bases from V and 7 bases from J; bases unmatched to any gene: 3. CDR1 is KGHSH and CDR2 is LQKENI in the germline V gene. Drawing the rest from reference TRBV18 and TRBJ2-7, the complete variable domain is NAGVMQNPRHLVRRRGQEARLRCSPMKGHSHVYWYRQLPEEGLKFMVYLQKENIIDESGMPKERFSAEFPKEGPSILRIQQVVRGDSAAYFCASSPPSRGEQYFGPGTRLTVT.

This clone was recorded at least ten times. The gene calls are TRBV19 and TRBJ2-5; 10 positions match TRBD2. After removal of 8 bases from V and 1 base from J, the junction contained 13 bases not matched to a gene. The germline V gene has CDR1 LNHDA and CDR2 SQIVND (reference sequence). The CDR3 has 17 residues. The chain's CDR3 is CASHNTGLAGVQETQYF. CDR3 DNA sequence: TGTGCCAGTCACAATACGGGCCTAGCGGGAGTCCAAGAGACCCAGTACTTC.

This clone occurred a few times. One end of the junction fails to match germline, which may point to a read error. The V call is TRBV6-2 or TRBV6-3, the J call TRBJ1-6; 9 bases line up with TRBD1. CDR1 is MNHEY and CDR2 is SVGEGT in the germline V gene. This CDR3 contains 17 residues. The CDR3 sequence: CASRTIQGARYNSPLQF. The CDR3 DNA reads TGTGCCAGCAGGACCATACAGGGGGCGAGGTATAATTCACCCCTCCAATTT.

As for this clone: Given a much more abundant clone one base away, this may be a read error. This CDR3 is also generated by other DNA sequences in the sample. J is TRBJ2-5 and V is TRBV7-7; D is possibly TRBD2 (6 bases). The CDR3 spans 13 residues. CDR1 is SSHAT and CDR2 is FNYEAQ in the germline V gene (reference sequence). For the CDR3, the DNA is TGTGCTAGCAGCTCGACGGGGGAAGAGACCCAGTACTTC. It codes for CASSSTGEETQYF.

This clone was seen repeatedly, ten times or more. The chain combines TRBV20-1 with TRBJ1-1; unclear D gene. CDR1 is DFQATT and CDR2 is SNEGSKA in the germline V gene (reference sequence). The CDR3 has 12 residues. The germline V and J ends were trimmed by 6 bases and 0 bases, with 8 bases remaining between them. CDR3 coding DNA: TGCAGTGCAAAGGAGATGAACACTGAAGCTTTCTTT. As protein: CSAKEMNTEAFF.

This clone was observed many times. The J gene is TRBJ2-3, the V gene TRBV5-4, with 8 bases matching TRBD1. The CDR3 extends over 15 amino acids. V was clipped by 4 bases and J by 2 bases; unmatched bases: 6. In germline, CDR1 is SGHNT, CDR2 YYREEE (reference sequence). For the CDR3, the DNA is TGTGCCAGCAGCCTCCGACAGGGGCCCACAGATACGCAGTATTTT. Translated, it gives CASSLRQGPTDTQYF.

This clone came up many times. This chain links TRBV28 with TRBJ1-2; a weak D match, TRBD1 (6 bases). V was clipped by 5 bases and J by 1 base, with 20 bases between them. This CDR3 contains 17 residues. Germline V gene lookup returns CDR1 MDHEN and CDR2 SYDVKM. CDR3 in amino acids: CASSRTVLAGHNYGYTF. The CDR3 DNA follows: TGTGCCAGCAGTCGGACAGTTTTGGCTGGCCATAACTATGGCTACACCTTC.

Ten or more counts support this clone. The rearrangement uses TRBV6-1 and TRBJ2-1; D may be TRBD1 (6 bases). The CDR3 length is 13 residues. Germline CDR1 reads MNHNS; CDR2 reads SASEGT. Deletions cut 4 bases from V and 9 bases from J, with 13 bases between. CDR3 coding DNA: TGTGCCAGCAGTGCGCAGACAGGCTCTGAGCAGTTCTTC. Translating gives CASSAQTGSEQFF.

This clone was counted between two and nine times. This may stem from a read error, because a much larger clone lies one nucleotide away. CDR3 nucleotides: TGTGCCAGTAGTGGGGCAGGGGTCACCGGAGAGACCCAGTACTTC. As protein: CASSGAGVTGETQYF. The rearrangement joins TRBV19 to TRBJ2-5; D perhaps matches TRBD1 (6 bases). The CDR3 spans 15 residues. Germline assignment: CDR1 LNHDA and CDR2 SQIVND (reference sequence). Trimming stripped 5 bases from V and 4 bases from J, with 17 bases between.

In its sample, this clone was seen many times. This chain links TRBV5-6 with TRBJ1-2, with a tentative D call TRBD1 (5 bases). Germline V gives CDR1 SGHDT, CDR2 YYEEEE. This CDR3 has 14 residues. V lost 4 bases to trimming and J lost 3 bases, with 13 bases between them. CDR3 sequence: CASSLGGLDYGYTF. The CDR3 region has the DNA TGTGCCAGCAGCCTGGGGGGGTTGGACTATGGCTACACCTTC.

This clone came up many times. The genes are TRBV11-2 and TRBJ2-3; D is unresolved. Germline V gene data show CDR1 as SGHAT and CDR2 as FQNNGV. This CDR3 comprises 14 residues. The germline V and J ends were trimmed by 6 bases and 2 bases, with 12 bases remaining between them. CDR3 amino acids: CASRLSVATDTQYF. The CDR3 bases are TGTGCCAGCAGACTTTCAGTAGCCACAGATACGCAGTATTTT.

Ten or more counts support this clone. The chain has TRBV15 and TRBJ2-4; a possible D gene is TRBD2 (5 bases). This CDR3 contains 17 residues. Trimming left V 3 bases short and J 0 bases short, with 15 bases between. The germline CDR1 and CDR2 sequences are LNHNV and YYDKDF (reference sequence). The CDR3 reads CATSRTNGGIAKNIQYF. CDR3 DNA: TGTGCCACCAGCAGGACCAACGGAGGTATAGCCAAAAACATTCAGTACTTC.